This entry lists 25 T cell receptor beta chains sequenced from one sample in a study of cytotoxic CD8 clonotypes in ibrutinib-treated CLL. Here immunoSEQ multiplex PCR was the method, and the copy in TCRdb shows in-frame clones only, minus some. Seen here are some 47,000 clones, about 50% observed once, and the top ten hold 25% to 30%. The sample consisted of PBMCs, taken after 24 months of ibrutinib treatment. The receptors shown here come from a human donor with chronic lymphocytic leukemia.

The V and J genes are TRBV10-2 and TRBJ1-6, with 7 bases aligning to TRBD1. The trim removed 4 bases at V and 12 bases at J, leaving 6 bases unmatched. The CDR3 is 13 amino acids. Germline CDR1 reads WSHSY; CDR2 reads SAAADI. Here the CDR3 reads CASSGQGGRPLHF. Written as DNA, the CDR3 is TGCGCCAGCAGTGGACAGGGAGGTCGACCCCTCCACTTT.

This chain joins TRBV3-1 (or the pseudogene TRBV3-2) and TRBJ1-5; no firm D call. CDR1 is LGHDT, CDR2 YNNKEL, per germline (reference sequence). The CDR3 is 9 residues long. The CDR3 here is CAQDKPQHF. For the CDR3, the DNA is TGTGCGCAGGATAAGCCCCAGCATTTT.

The chain links TRBV19 to TRBJ2-7, with a tentative D call TRBD1 (5 bases). Germline V gene sequence: CDR1 LNHDA, CDR2 SQIVND (reference sequence). V was cut by 3 bases and J by 2 bases, with 8 bases left in between. The CDR3 runs 13 residues. The CDR3 DNA sequence: TGTGCCAGTAGTATGGGGCATCCCTACGAGCAGTACTTC. Its translation is CASSMGHPYEQYF.

The V and J genes are TRBV9 and TRBJ1-3, with D perhaps TRBD1 (5 bases). The CDR3 runs to 14 residues. CDR1 and CDR2 from the germline V gene are SGDLS and YYNGEE. Deletions cut 3 bases from V and 4 bases from J, with 11 bases between. The CDR3 sequence is CASSAQGLGNTIYF. In nucleotides, the CDR3 is TGTGCCAGCAGCGCCCAGGGACTGGGAAACACCATATATTTT.

The chain combines TRBV29-1 with TRBJ2-5; 7 bases are a match to TRBD1. The CDR3 runs 13 residues. The junction had 14 bases not matched to a gene; V was cut back by 7 bases and J by 9 bases. The V gene's germline CDR1 is SQVTM and CDR2 ANQGSEA. DNA of the CDR3: TGCAGCGGTTTGACAGGGCGGCAAGGGGCCCAGTACTTC. Translation gives CSGLTGRQGAQYF.

The chain recombines TRBV10-1 with TRBJ2-1; D uncertain. The CDR3 runs 16 residues. Germline lookup yields CDR1 WNHNN and CDR2 SYGVQD (reference sequence). V lost 0 bases and J lost 5, with 14 bases in between. The CDR3 region is CASSESRRSIDNEQFF. The CDR3 DNA reads TGCGCCAGCAGTGAGTCGAGGCGGTCAATTGACAATGAGCAGTTCTTC.

The gene calls are TRBV27 and TRBJ2-7; 10 nucleotides match TRBD2. V was clipped by 2 bases and J by 4 bases; unmatched bases: 14. Germline CDR1 is MNHEY and CDR2 is SMNVEV (reference sequence). This CDR3 region has 18 residues. Here the CDR3 DNA reads TGTGCCAGCAGTTTAGACTCACCCGGGACTAGCGTCGTGTACGAGCAGTACTTC. Its protein product is CASSLDSPGTSVVYEQYF.

J is TRBJ2-7 and V is TRBV2, with 11 nucleotides matching TRBD2. The junction had 5 bases not matched to a gene; V was cut back by 6 bases and J by 4 bases. Germline lookup yields CDR1 SNHLY and CDR2 FYNNEI. The CDR3 contains 14 residues. CDR3 amino acids: CASRVTSGGYEQYF. In DNA, the CDR3 is TGTGCCAGCAGGGTAACTAGCGGGGGTTACGAGCAGTACTTC.

This clone has a single count. The V gene is TRBV5-1, the J gene TRBJ2-3; no clear D. CDR1 SGHRS and CDR2 YFSETQ come from the germline V gene. The CDR3 contains 19 residues. Trimming removed 1 base from V and 2 bases from J, with 23 bases in between. The CDR3 sequence: CASSLYAYADPENTDTQYF. In nucleotides, the CDR3 is TGCGCCAGCAGCTTGTATGCCTATGCAGACCCAGAGAACACAGATACGCAGTATTTT.

The table lists this clone with a few counts. J is TRBJ2-3 and V is TRBV27; TRBD2 is a possible D gene (5 bases). V lost 3 bases and J lost 3, with 13 bases in between. CDR3 length equals 15 residues. Per the germline V gene, CDR1 is MNHEY and CDR2 is SMNVEV (reference sequence). The CDR3 sequence is CASSLYFRRTDTQYF. Here the CDR3 DNA reads TGTGCCAGCAGTTTGTACTTTAGGAGGACAGATACGCAGTATTTT.

By sample fraction, this clone is medium-sized. CDR3 sequence reads: CASSEANSNQPQHF. CDR3 nucleotide sequence: TGTGCCAGCAGTGAAGCCAATAGCAATCAGCCCCAGCATTTT. The V gene is TRBV2, the J gene TRBJ1-5; D gene unclear. Trimming removed 0 bases from V and 0 bases from J, with 3 bases in between. This CDR3 is built from 14 residues. Germline CDR1 reads SNHLY; CDR2 reads FYNNEI.

The chain is built from TRBV5-1 and TRBJ2-6; D is possibly TRBD2 (6 bases). The V end was cut by 4 bases, the J end by 1 base, with 6 bases between. The germline gives CDR1 SGHRS, CDR2 YFSETQ. This CDR3 region has 14 residues. This CDR3 reads CASSGTSGANVLTF. CDR3 bases: TGCGCCAGCAGCGGGACTTCTGGGGCCAACGTCCTGACTTTC. Full variable domain (remainder filled in from reference TRBV5-1 and TRBJ2-6): KAGVTQTPRYLIKTRGQQVTLSCSPISGHRSVSWYQQTPGQGLQFLFEYFSETQRNKGNFPGRFSGRQFSNSRSEMNVSTLELGDSALYLCASSGTSGANVLTFGAGSRLTVL.

The V and J genes are TRBV5-1 and TRBJ2-7, with 11 bases aligning to TRBD1. The germline gives CDR1 SGHRS, CDR2 YFSETQ. Trimming removed 7 bases from V and 4 bases from J; junction bases left unmatched: 10. The CDR3 totals 15 residues. CDR3 loop: CASSAVGTGGYEQYF. In DNA, the CDR3 is TGCGCCAGCTCCGCTGTCGGGACAGGGGGTTACGAGCAGTACTTC. The entire variable domain, with the rest obtained from reference TRBV5-1 and TRBJ2-7, is as follows: KAGVTQTPRYLIKTRGQQVTLSCSPISGHRSVSWYQQTPGQGLQFLFEYFSETQRNKGNFPGRFSGRQFSNSRSEMNVSTLELGDSALYLCASSAVGTGGYEQYFGPGTRLTVT.

V is TRBV2 and J is TRBJ2-7, with 7 nucleotides matching TRBD1. CDR3 size: 15 residues. Germline assignment: CDR1 SNHLY and CDR2 FYNNEI. Trimming at V came to 3 bases and at J to 3 bases, leaving 8 bases not matched to a gene. In DNA form, the CDR3 reads TGTGCCAGCAGTGAGGGGACAGCCAAACTCTACGAGCAGTACTTC. Its protein product is CASSEGTAKLYEQYF.

The J gene is TRBJ1-4, the V gene TRBV6-6; no clear D gene. This CDR3 region has 14 residues. Germline CDR1 and CDR2: MNHNY and SVGAGI (reference sequence). Trimming cost V 7 bases and J 8 bases, with 17 bases left between them. As DNA, the CDR3 is TGTGCCAGCACCCTCACGGGAAAGCCAGAAAAACTGTTTTTT. Amino acids: CASTLTGKPEKLFF.

The chain carries TRBV18 and TRBJ2-2; 9 bases line up with TRBD1. Unmatched junction bases numbered 11, after V lost 1 base and J lost 2 bases. The CDR3 extends over 19 amino acids. Germline V gives CDR1 KGHSH, CDR2 LQKENI. The CDR3 DNA reads TGTGCCAGCTCACCACTTTTAAATCGGACAGGGGCTAACACCGGGGAGCTGTTTTTT. Translated, it gives CASSPLLNRTGANTGELFF. The full variable domain, its missing parts supplied by reference TRBV18 and TRBJ2-2, is NAGVMQNPRHLVRRRGQEARLRCSPMKGHSHVYWYRQLPEEGLKFMVYLQKENIIDESGMPKERFSAEFPKEGPSILRIQQVVRGDSAAYFCASSPLLNRTGANTGELFFGEGSRLTVL.

This clone was observed a few times. The chain uses TRBV6-1 and TRBJ1-2, with unresolved D. V lost 7 bases to trimming and J lost 4 bases, with 10 bases between them. CDR3 length equals 12 residues. CDR1 MNHNS and CDR2 SASEGT come from the germline V gene. CDR3 nucleotides: TGTGCCAGCACCCACGCGACCTATGGCTACACCTTC. This translates into CASTHATYGYTF.

This chain uses TRBV5-6 with TRBJ2-7; no clear D. CDR1 is SGHDT and CDR2 is YYEEEE in the germline V gene. The CDR3 runs 12 residues. Between the trimmed V and J ends, which lost 4 bases and 3 bases, there was a span of 8 bases. This CDR3 reads CASSLDDYEQYF. CDR3 bases: TGTGCCAGCAGCCTAGACGACTACGAGCAGTACTTC. Based on the CDR3 plus reference TRBV5-6 and TRBJ2-7, the full variable domain is DAGVTQSPTHLIKTRGQQVTLRCSPKSGHDTVSWYQQALGQGPQFIFQYYEEEERQRGNFPDRFSGHQFPNYSSELNVNALLLGDSALYLCASSLDDYEQYFGPGTRLTVT.

The chain combines TRBV7-9 with TRBJ2-7; D is unclear. Trimming left V 5 bases short and J 3 bases short, with 14 bases between. Germline V CDR1 and CDR2: SEHNR, FQNEAQ (reference sequence). The CDR3 contains 14 residues. The DNA for the CDR3 is TGTGCCAGCAGCCCTAACGTTGGCGGCTACGAGCAGTACTTC. Its protein is CASSPNVGGYEQYF.

This clone was observed a few times. This chain links TRBV6-5 with TRBJ1-1; TRBD1 matches at 9 bases. The CDR3 runs 13 residues. CDR1 is MNHEY and CDR2 is SVGAGI in the germline V gene. V shed 5 bases and J 8 bases; nucleotides not matched to a gene: 6. Here the CDR3 reads CASSRGQGAEAFF. The DNA of the CDR3 is TGTGCCAGCAGTAGGGGACAGGGCGCGGAAGCTTTCTTT.

The V call is TRBV2, the J call TRBJ2-2; D may be TRBD1 (5 bases). V was trimmed by 7 bases and J by 0 bases, leaving 15 bases between them. Germline values: CDR1 SNHLY, CDR2 FYNNEI. This CDR3 has 16 amino acids. The CDR3 sequence is CASTPQGNANTGELFF. DNA of the CDR3: TGTGCCAGCACCCCCCAGGGAAATGCGAACACCGGGGAGCTGTTTTTT.

This clone was recorded many times. The chain couples TRBV5-1 to TRBJ2-7; the D gene is possibly TRBD1 (5 bases). CDR3 length equals 14 residues. Germline V gene sequence: CDR1 SGHRS, CDR2 YFSETQ. The ends were cut back, 0 bases at V and 6 bases at J, with 13 bases in the middle. CDR3 nucleotides: TGCGCCAGCAGCTTGGCCGGACACCCGTCCGAGCAGTACTTC. This encodes CASSLAGHPSEQYF.

The DNA for the CDR3 is TGTGCCAGCAGTGAAGCTCTAGGGGGACAGGGGGGCGGTGGGGCCAACGTCCTGACTTTC. Translating gives CASSEALGGQGGGGANVLTF. V is TRBV6-1 and J is TRBJ2-6, with 11 bases identical to TRBD1. The V segment lost 0 bases and the J segment 3 bases; nucleotides outside the gene matches: 10. CDR3 length: 20 residues. Germline CDR1 reads MNHNS; CDR2 reads SASEGT.

The sample holds one count of this clone. This chain links TRBV5-1 with TRBJ2-1; 7 bases align to TRBD2. J lost 4 bases, V lost 4 bases, and 8 bases had no gene match. In germline, CDR1 is SGHRS, CDR2 YFSETQ. There are 15 residues in the CDR3. CDR3 DNA sequence: TGCGCCAGCAGCCGAAGCGGGGCTACGTACAATGAGCAGTTCTTC. Its protein product is CASSRSGATYNEQFF.

This chain links TRBV6-1 with TRBJ2-1; possibly TRBD1 or TRBD2 for D (6 bases each). The V end was cut by 5 bases, the J end by 4 bases, with 15 bases between. CDR1 is MNHNS, CDR2 SASEGT, per germline. The CDR3 consists of 15 residues. The CDR3 nucleotides read TGTGCCAGCAGTAAAGACGGAGGGGGGTACAATGAGCAGTTCTTC. Translation gives CASSKDGGGYNEQFF.